Here is one T cell receptor (beta chain) with its context. No antigen is known for it. The CDR3 is 14 amino acids. V lost 1 base to trimming and J lost 9 bases, with 13 bases between them. Germline-derived CDR1 and CDR2 are SEHNR and FQNEAQ (reference sequence). Each TCR beta cDNA library carried unique molecular identifiers. The yield from about 1 to 10 million T cells was around 500,000 cDNA molecules in total. TCRdb reprocessed the PCR reads with MiXCR, giving one entry per CDR3 protein. The table includes fewer than 850,000 distinct CDR3 sequences, roughly 29% detected once. This record belongs to a study of post-analysis software for immune sequencing data. In the study overall: The cohort encompassed relapsing-remitting, secondary progressive and progressive-relapsing multiple sclerosis disease courses.

Broader study findings: In patients, TRBV5-6, TRBV5-1 and TRBV20-1 belonged to several TRBV segments found more frequently than in controls. Controls' normalized Chao1 diversity significantly exceeded that of multiple sclerosis patients.

This sequence originates from a girl aged 10-17 years with multiple sclerosis. This chain joins TRBV7-9 and TRBJ2-1; TRBD2 might be the D (6 bases). The sample taken for sequencing was blood. CDR3: CASSLEAGPGEQFF. CDR3 DNA: TGTGCCAGCAGCTTAGAGGCGGGGCCAGGTGAGCAGTTCTTC. Filled out from reference TRBV7-9 and TRBJ2-1, the complete variable domain reads DTGVSQNPRHKITKRGQNVTFRCDPISEHNRLYWYRQTLGQGPEFLTYFQNEAQLEKSRLLSDRFSAERPKGSFSTLEIQRTEQGDSAMYLCASSLEAGPGEQFFGPGTRLTVL.